The T cell receptor (beta chain) under discussion was sequenced for a study of metastatic and nonmetastatic thyroid tumors. TCRdb reanalyzed the PCR reads via MiXCR. The data contain around 20,000 clones, roughly 15% of them singletons. To note about this clone: Its specificity is unknown.

None of the patients had undergone any treatment ahead of thyroid surgery. With V trimmed by 5 bases and J by 7 bases, 4 bases remained unmatched. This CDR3 has 13 amino acids. Overall study results and limits: According to reports, the diversity of TCR beta was significantly higher in malignant thyroid tumors than in benign nodules, and this held in both blood and tumor samples.

The sequenced sample was tumor tissue. This receptor was taken from a female donor with papillary thyroid cancer or a benign thyroid nodule (not recorded which). Some clones in this sample may be carry-over from other donors' samples. This chain connects TRBV12-3 or TRBV12-4 to TRBJ1-2; 10 bases align to TRBD1. For the CDR3, the DNA is TGTGCCAGCAGTGCGACAGGGGGCGGTGGCTACACCTTC. It encodes CASSATGGGGYTF.